The text below deals with one T cell receptor (beta chain). Germline CDR1 reads MNHNY; CDR2 reads SVGAGI (reference sequence). V lost 5 bases to trimming and J lost 4 bases; unmatched junction nucleotides: 9. There are 16 residues in the CDR3. This was a survey-level run. Clones were read by immunoSEQ multiplex PCR, and TCRdb kept only the in-frame ones, dropping some. The sample holds 20,000 to 25,000 clones, 79% seen once. This specimen comes from a study of STAT5B mutations in CD4+ large granular lymphocyte leukemia. The clonotype comes from a human donor in good health. The sequenced sample was CD4+ T cells from blood buffy coats. V usage is TRBV6-6 and J usage is TRBJ1-2; 11 bases align to TRBD1. In nucleotides, the CDR3 is TGTGCCAGCAGTAAAGGGACAGGGGGGGAATTCTATGGCTACACCTTC. Its protein is CASSKGTGGEFYGYTF.